These 4 T cell receptor beta chains originate from one sample sequenced in a study of vaccination effects on CD4 cells after COVID-19. Data came from immunoSEQ multiplex PCR; TCRdb stores just in-frame clones and leaves some out. The sample holds over 45,000 clones, roughly three quarters seen once. Having been cultured for under twelve days, the cells underwent CD4+ T cell isolation. Two doses of either BNT162b2 or mRNA-1273 were given to each participant. These receptors' antigens are unknown. Specimen: CD4+ T cells from PBMCs cultured without peptide, collected after COVID-19 vaccination. The receptors here all came from a human donor who received a COVID-19 vaccine.

V usage is TRBV6-5 and J usage is TRBJ1-1; D not certain. Germline V gene data show CDR1 as MNHEY and CDR2 as SVGAGI. The CDR3 runs 14 residues. Trimming shortened V by 6 bases and J by 5 bases, and 16 bases separated the two germline ends. The CDR3 DNA sequence: TGTGCCAGCAGACCCGGTGGACTCTTAACTGAAGCTTTCTTT. Translating gives CASRPGGLLTEAFF.

The rearrangement links TRBV27 to TRBJ1-3; a possible D gene is TRBD1 (6 bases). Germline V CDR1 and CDR2: MNHEY, SMNVEV (reference sequence). V was trimmed by 5 bases and J by 5 bases, leaving 22 bases between them. This CDR3 spans 17 amino acids. The CDR3 nucleotides read TGTGCCAGCAGTCTAAGATGGAACAGGGAGGGGAGAAACACCATATATTTT. It is translated as CASSLRWNREGRNTIYF.

The rearrangement joins TRBV6-5 to TRBJ2-2; D is undetermined. The CDR3 sequence is 14 residues long. V was shortened by 6 bases and J by 4 bases, with 12 bases between the two germline ends. The germline V gene encodes CDR1 MNHEY and CDR2 SVGAGI. CDR3 residues: CASRGPVGTGELFF. Written as DNA, the CDR3 is TGTGCCAGCAGGGGCCCGGTGGGCACCGGGGAGCTGTTTTTT.

The chain links TRBV27 to TRBJ1-4; D gene unclear. Germline CDR1 MNHEY, CDR2 SMNVEV (reference sequence). The CDR3 length is 15 residues. Deletions cut 5 bases from V and 0 bases from J, with 10 bases between. The CDR3 region is CASSRSRATNEKLFF. The CDR3 DNA reads TGTGCCAGCAGTAGGTCCAGAGCAACTAATGAAAAACTGTTTTTT.